The 25 T cell receptor beta chains presented below share a single source sample, sequenced in a study of blood T cell repertoires in COVID-19. Clones were read by immunoSEQ multiplex PCR, and TCRdb kept only the in-frame ones, dropping some. The repertoire has roughly 330,000 clones, 80% to 90% of them found once; the top ten carry about 1.2%. The sequenced sample was peripheral blood. The receptors shown here come from a woman between 50 and 59 years old with acute or convalescent COVID-19.

This chain connects TRBV11-2 to TRBJ2-7; weak D call: TRBD1 (6 bases). V shed 5 bases and J shed 3 bases, with 17 bases lying between them. The CDR3 is made up of 15 amino acids. Germline CDR1 and CDR2: SGHAT and FQNNGV. CDR3 sequence: CASSHPGTYDYEQYV. The CDR3 nucleotides are TGTGCCAGCAGCCACCCGGGGACATACGACTACGAGCAGTACGTC.

V gene TRBV5-4 combines with J gene TRBJ1-4; possible D gene TRBD1, 5 bases. Germline CDR1 and CDR2: SGHNT and YYREEE (reference sequence). Trimming took 1 base from V and 0 from J, leaving 7 bases between them. CDR3 length: 15 amino acids. CDR3 in amino acids: CASSLPRATNEKLFF. Written as DNA, the CDR3 is TGTGCCAGCAGCTTGCCCAGGGCAACTAATGAAAAACTGTTTTTT.

The chain joins TRBV7-9 to TRBJ2-7; tentatively, D is TRBD1 (5 bases). V gave up 0 bases and J gave up 3 bases, with 12 bases separating them. This CDR3 comprises 15 residues. CDR1 is SEHNR and CDR2 is FQNEAQ in the germline V gene (reference sequence). The CDR3 sequence: CASSLAGHQNYEQYF. As DNA, the CDR3 is TGTGCCAGCAGCTTAGCGGGGCACCAAAACTACGAGCAGTACTTC.

The rearrangement joins TRBV12-3 or TRBV12-4 to TRBJ1-2; no clear D. V shed 3 bases and J shed 1 base, with 6 bases lying between them. This CDR3 spans 13 amino acids. The CDR3 DNA follows: TGTGCCAGCAGTTTGACTGATAACTATGGCTACACCTTC. Amino acids: CASSLTDNYGYTF.

Details on this clone: This CDR3 is also generated by other DNA sequences in the sample. The chain carries TRBV5-1 and TRBJ1-1, with D perhaps TRBD1 (6 bases). The CDR3 spans 13 residues. From germline, CDR1 is SGHRS and CDR2 YFSETQ. V was trimmed by 2 bases and J by 5 bases, leaving 10 bases between them. CDR3 in DNA: TGCGCCAGCAGCTTACAGGGTCAGACTGAAGCTTTCTTT. Translated, it gives CASSLQGQTEAFF.

V and J are TRBV6-5 and TRBJ2-3, with D tentatively TRBD1 (6 bases). The germline gives CDR1 MNHEY, CDR2 SVGAGI. This CDR3 contains 14 residues. Trimming pared 2 bases from V and 2 bases from J, leaving 8 bases between. CDR3 in amino acids: CASSYDRFTDTQYF. The CDR3 DNA is TGTGCCAGCAGTTACGACAGGTTCACAGATACGCAGTATTTT.

The chain employs TRBV5-1 and TRBJ2-1, with TRBD2 matching 9 bases. The V and J ends lost 3 bases and 3 bases, in that order; junction bases with no gene match: 4. The CDR3 loop spans 15 amino acids. CDR1 and CDR2 (germline): SGHRS, YFSETQ. CDR3 DNA: TGCGCCAGCAGCTGGGGACTAGCTTTCTACAATGAGCAGTTCTTC. Amino acid sequence: CASSWGLAFYNEQFF.

The chain employs TRBV7-2 and TRBJ1-1; D uncertain. There are 14 residues in the CDR3. The germline V and J ends were trimmed by 0 bases and 4 bases, with 9 bases remaining between them. In germline, CDR1 is SGHTA, CDR2 FQGNSA. The CDR3 protein is CASSLATDGTEAFF. The DNA for the CDR3 is TGTGCCAGCAGCTTAGCGACTGATGGCACTGAAGCTTTCTTT.

The chain links TRBV7-2 to TRBJ1-2; D perhaps matches TRBD1 (6 bases). With 1 base removed from V and 7 bases from J, the gap between germline ends came to 7 bases. Germline CDR1 SGHTA, CDR2 FQGNSA. The CDR3 extends over 12 amino acids. CDR3 loop: CASSLDRVGYTF. CDR3 bases: TGTGCCAGCAGCTTAGACAGGGTTGGCTACACCTTC.

The rearrangement joins TRBV3-1 (or the pseudogene TRBV3-2) to TRBJ2-1, with a possible D match to TRBD2 (6 bases). CDR1 is LGHDT, CDR2 YNNKEL, per germline (reference sequence). The CDR3 sequence is 17 residues long. Deletions cut 5 bases from V and 0 bases from J, with 17 bases between. The CDR3 DNA reads as TGTGCCAGCAGCACGCGAAGGTCCGGGGGCTCCTACAATGAGCAGTTCTTC. Translating it yields CASSTRRSGGSYNEQFF.

About this clone itself: Other DNA sequences in this sample translate to the same CDR3. DNA of the CDR3: TGTGCCAGCAGCCTCGACAGGGGGCCGTACAATGAGCAGTTCTTC. It codes for CASSLDRGPYNEQFF. The chain has TRBV5-4 and TRBJ2-1; 10 bases match TRBD1. CDR1 is SGHNT and CDR2 is YYREEE in the germline V gene (reference sequence). After removal of 4 bases from V and 4 bases from J, the junction contained 5 bases not matched to a gene. The CDR3 length is 15 residues.

The V call is TRBV10-3, the J call TRBJ1-5; 9 positions match TRBD1. Germline loops: CDR1 ENHRY, CDR2 SYGVKD. V was clipped by 6 bases and J by 11 bases; unmatched bases: 17. CDR3 length equals 16 residues. The CDR3 loop reads CAISEGRTGAAGAQHF. The CDR3 region has the DNA TGTGCCATCAGCGAGGGCAGGACAGGGGCCGCAGGGGCCCAGCATTTT.

This clone has a single count. J is TRBJ2-2 and V is TRBV24-1; 12 bases are a match to TRBD2. Unmatched junction bases numbered 16, after V lost 8 bases and J lost 4 bases. This CDR3 is built from 19 residues. Germline loops: CDR1 KGHDR, CDR2 SFDVKD. The CDR3 sequence is CATTLASGRAIISTGELFF. The CDR3 nucleotides read TGTGCCACCACCCTGGCTAGCGGGAGGGCCATCATTAGCACCGGGGAGCTGTTTTTT.

V gene TRBV5-1 combines with J gene TRBJ2-5; D is perhaps TRBD2 (6 bases). CDR3 length: 14 amino acids. The V end was cut by 1 base, the J end by 4 bases, with 11 bases between. Looked up from germline, CDR1 is SGHRS and CDR2 is YFSETQ. CDR3 sequence: CASSLNPGGETQYF. As DNA, the CDR3 is TGCGCCAGCAGCTTGAACCCCGGGGGAGAGACCCAGTACTTC.

J is TRBJ1-1 and V is TRBV5-4; D call uncertain. The CDR3 contains 13 residues. Per the germline V gene, CDR1 is SGHNT and CDR2 is YYREEE (reference sequence). V was cut by 6 bases and J by 0 bases, with 9 bases left in between. The CDR3 is CASTRGMNTEAFF. CDR3 in DNA: TGTGCCAGCACCCGCGGAATGAACACTGAAGCTTTCTTT.

The V and J genes are TRBV4-2 and TRBJ1-6, with TRBD1 as a possible D gene (6 bases). CDR1 and CDR2 (germline): LGHNA, YNFKEQ. The V and J ends lost 0 bases and 10 bases respectively, with 22 bases between them. This CDR3 is built from 18 residues. The chain's CDR3 is CASSQDLRGDLLESPLHF. CDR3 nucleotides: TGTGCCAGCAGCCAAGATCTCAGGGGAGACCTACTTGAGTCACCCCTCCACTTT.

This rearrangement joins TRBV29-1 to TRBJ2-5; 8 bases map to TRBD2. This CDR3 contains 13 residues. Germline values: CDR1 SQVTM, CDR2 ANQGSEA. J was trimmed by 5 bases and V by 4 bases; bases with no gene match: 6. Written as DNA, the CDR3 is TGCAGCGTTGTCCAGGGGACTAGGGAGACCCAGTACTTC. Its translation is CSVVQGTRETQYF.

This clone was seen a handful of times. The CDR3 bases are TGTGCCAGCAGCGGGACTAGCGCTACGGATGAGCAGTTCTTC. Its protein is CASSGTSATDEQFF. V usage is TRBV11-2 and J usage is TRBJ2-1; 10 bases agree with TRBD2. Trimming removed 5 bases from V and 8 bases from J; junction bases left unmatched: 6. The CDR3 runs 14 residues. Looked up from germline, CDR1 is SGHAT and CDR2 is FQNNGV.

The chain recombines TRBV5-1 with TRBJ2-6; 10 bases agree with TRBD1. With 5 bases clipped from V and 3 bases from J, the junction kept 8 bases outside the gene matches. The germline V gene encodes CDR1 SGHRS and CDR2 YFSETQ. CDR3 size: 17 residues. DNA of the CDR3: TGCGCCAGCAGTCCGGGGACAGGGGTCGTTGGGGCCAACGTCCTGACTTTC. This encodes CASSPGTGVVGANVLTF.

This chain uses TRBV9 with TRBJ2-1; D is uncertain. This CDR3 contains 14 residues. V was shortened by 3 bases and J by 3 bases, with 10 bases between the two germline ends. Germline assignment: CDR1 SGDLS and CDR2 YYNGEE. CDR3 DNA: TGTGCCAGCAGCGCCCCAAAGAGCTACAATGAGCAGTTCTTC. It encodes CASSAPKSYNEQFF.

This clone was observed at least ten times. The rearrangement uses TRBV7-9 and TRBJ1-2, with D possibly matching TRBD1 (6 bases). CDR3 length equals 17 residues. Germline assignment: CDR1 SEHNR and CDR2 FQNEAQ (reference sequence). The germline V and J ends were trimmed by 5 bases and 1 base, with 20 bases remaining between them. CDR3 sequence (DNA): TGTGCCAGCAGCACCCGGGTCAGGGGAGATATTAACTATGGCTACACCTTC. This translates into CASSTRVRGDINYGYTF. Full variable domain (outside the CDR3, taken from reference TRBV7-9 and TRBJ1-2): DTGVSQNPRHKITKRGQNVTFRCDPISEHNRLYWYRQTLGQGPEFLTYFQNEAQLEKSRLLSDRFSAERPKGSFSTLEIQRTEQGDSAMYLCASSTRVRGDINYGYTFGSGTRLTVV.

As concerns this clone: Other DNA sequences of this sample code for an identical CDR3. The V gene is TRBV5-1, the J gene TRBJ1-1; TRBD1 matches at 7 bases. The CDR3 extends over 16 amino acids. The J segment lost 0 bases and the V segment lost 0 bases, leaving 5 bases of the junction unmatched. Germline V gives CDR1 SGHRS, CDR2 YFSETQ. CDR3 nucleotides: TGCGCCAGCAGCTTGGATACAGGGGCGATGAACACTGAAGCTTTCTTT. It translates to CASSLDTGAMNTEAFF. Looking up the rest from reference TRBV5-1 and TRBJ1-1 gives the full variable domain: KAGVTQTPRYLIKTRGQQVTLSCSPISGHRSVSWYQQTPGQGLQFLFEYFSETQRNKGNFPGRFSGRQFSNSRSEMNVSTLELGDSALYLCASSLDTGAMNTEAFFGQGTRLTVV.

J is TRBJ1-4 and V is TRBV29-1, with D uncertain. Trimming left V 4 bases short and J 3 bases short, with 9 bases between. The CDR3 is made up of 13 amino acids. Per the germline V gene, CDR1 is SQVTM and CDR2 is ANQGSEA. The CDR3 region is CSVAARANEKLFF. The CDR3, as DNA: TGCAGCGTTGCTGCTCGAGCTAATGAAAAACTGTTTTTT.

This chain connects TRBV6-2 or TRBV6-3 to TRBJ2-1; 13 bases fit TRBD2. J gave up 0 bases and V 6 bases, and 14 bases lay outside the gene matches. Germline V CDR1 and CDR2: MNHEY, SVGEGT. The length of the CDR3 is 20 residues. The CDR3 DNA reads TGTGCCAGCAGCAGTCACACAGGGACTAGCGGGATCCTCTCCTACAATGAGCAGTTCTTC. Translation gives CASSSHTGTSGILSYNEQFF.

This clone was observed once. V gene TRBV9 combines with J gene TRBJ2-1, with D possibly matching TRBD2 (6 bases). CDR3 length equals 14 residues. Trimming shortened V by 0 bases and J by 6 bases, and 10 bases separated the two germline ends. Per the germline V gene, CDR1 is SGDLS and CDR2 is YYNGEE. CDR3 sequence: CASSVEGGPNEQFF. In nucleotides, the CDR3 is TGTGCCAGCAGCGTAGAGGGAGGCCCCAATGAGCAGTTCTTC.